This T cell receptor beta chain derives from a study of T cells of healthy individuals. The CDR3 loop spans 12 amino acids. Germline assignment: CDR1 SEHNR and CDR2 FQNEAQ (reference sequence). V lost 5 bases and J lost 5, with 9 bases in between. MiXCR, applied by TCRdb to the 5' RACE reads, yields one record per CDR3 protein. The sample lists 60,000 to 75,000 distinct CDR3 sequences; 15% to 20% were seen once. The chain combines TRBV7-9 with TRBJ1-1; D may be TRBD1 (6 bases). The sequence was obtained from a human donor in good health. The CDR3 is CASSPRGTEAFF. CDR3 coding DNA: TGTGCCAGCAGCCCAAGGGGGACTGAAGCTTTCTTT.